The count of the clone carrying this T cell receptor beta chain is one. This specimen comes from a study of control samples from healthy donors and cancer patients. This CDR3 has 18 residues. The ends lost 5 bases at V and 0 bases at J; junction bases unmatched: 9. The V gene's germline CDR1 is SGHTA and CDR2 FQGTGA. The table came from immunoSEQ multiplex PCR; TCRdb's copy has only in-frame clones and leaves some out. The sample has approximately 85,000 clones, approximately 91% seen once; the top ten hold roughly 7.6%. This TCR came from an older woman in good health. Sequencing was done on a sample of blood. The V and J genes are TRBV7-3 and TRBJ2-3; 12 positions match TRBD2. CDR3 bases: TGTGCCAGCAGCCCCCAGCGGACTAGCGGGACTAGCACAGATACGCAGTATTTT. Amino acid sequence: CASSPQRTSGTSTDTQYF.